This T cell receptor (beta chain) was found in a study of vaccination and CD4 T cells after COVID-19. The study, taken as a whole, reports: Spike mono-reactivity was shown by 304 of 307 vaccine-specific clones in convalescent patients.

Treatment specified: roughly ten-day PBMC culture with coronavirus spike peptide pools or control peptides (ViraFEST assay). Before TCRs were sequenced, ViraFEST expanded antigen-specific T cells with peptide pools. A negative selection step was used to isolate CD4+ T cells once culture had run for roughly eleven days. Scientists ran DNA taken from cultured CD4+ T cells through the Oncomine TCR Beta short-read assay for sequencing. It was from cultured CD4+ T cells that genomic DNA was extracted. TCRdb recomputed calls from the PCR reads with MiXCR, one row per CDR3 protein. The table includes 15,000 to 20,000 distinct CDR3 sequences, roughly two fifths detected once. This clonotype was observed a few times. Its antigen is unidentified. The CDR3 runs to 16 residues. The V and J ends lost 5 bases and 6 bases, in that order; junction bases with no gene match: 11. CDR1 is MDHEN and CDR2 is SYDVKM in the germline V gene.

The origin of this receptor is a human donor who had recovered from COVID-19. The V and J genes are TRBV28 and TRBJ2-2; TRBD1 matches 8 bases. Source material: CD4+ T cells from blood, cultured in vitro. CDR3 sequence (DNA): TGTGCCAGCAGTGGGCTCGCAGGGGGCTTTTCCGGGGAGCTGTTTTTT. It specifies CASSGLAGGFSGELFF.